This TCR beta chain was captured in a study of T-cell memory formation after mild COVID-19 (dated by TCRdb to the early 2020s). Study-level background: Most TCR sequence clusters were specific to one of the two donors. T-cell clones expanding and contracting after mild COVID-19 in two donors were tracked by longitudinal TCRalpha and TCRbeta repertoire sequencing. Two young, previously healthy adult volunteers made up the cohort, one male and one female. Overall study results and their limits: Contracting CD4+ clones were located mainly in the CM and EM memory subsets, whereas CD8+ clones were found to be enriched in EMRA. The study included only two mild cases, and larger cohorts that include severe cases with pre-infection samples were judged to be necessary. SARS-CoV-2 specificity was not confirmed for the second-wave clones peaking on day 37. Clones that contracted from day 15 to 85 showed balanced CD4/CD8 phenotypes, whereas a second wave of clones that expanded from day 15 to 37 leaned towards CD4+. Some responding clones were detected in pre-infection memory, which suggested that pre-existing cross-reactive memory T cells had joined the SARS-CoV-2 response.

For this clonotype: Its antigen specificity is not known. Per-base quality was not reported, and no clone a single base away is much larger than it.

The sequencing machine was an Illumina NovaSeq 6000. TCRalpha and TCRbeta cDNA libraries were built by 5'RACE with constant-segment primers, adding sample barcodes and unique molecular identifiers. RNA was extracted from every sample with Trizol reagent. Amplification of the libraries took two PCR steps, and the second step added a second sample barcode plus Illumina TruSeq adapters. Sequencing of libraries was performed on an Illumina NovaSeq with 2 x 150 bp paired-end reads. Per the source publication's procedure: With migec v1.2.7, reads were demultiplexed and then collapsed into UMI-guided consensus sequences. Using mixcr v2.1.11, the UMI consensuses were aligned to TRA and TRB V and J templates and assembled into clonotypes. Clonotypes were classified as expanded or contracted when called significant by both edgeR and NoisET, with noise models trained on biological replicates. For edgeR calls, the thresholds were a false discovery rate-adjusted p below 0.01 and a log2 fold-change of 1. As an exploratory analysis of dynamics, max-normalized trajectories of the 1000 most abundant clonotypes were examined by PCA with hierarchical clustering. Each responding clone was given a CD4 or CD8 phenotype based on the CD4+ and CD8+ repertoires, which had been sequenced separately. TCRdb redid the processing of the public reads, applying fastp at Q25 and MiXCR, and retained in-frame beta chains. Each record represents a unique CDR3 protein, reported with the most common genes and DNA among its rows. The V and J calls were not made by the authors but by TCRdb's processing. The sample profile shows some 50,000 distinct CDR3 sequences; about 28% of them were found once. The ten largest clonotypes hold approximately 40% of the sample.

Ficoll-Paque density gradient centrifugation was used to isolate PBMCs. Germline trimming: 6 bases from V, 5 bases from J; junction bases outside gene matches: 19. Measured from the cysteine to the phenylalanine, the CDR3 is 19 residues long. Of all the DNA, just the CDR3 is kept, 57 bases in frame from base 1. As encoded in the germline V gene (reference sequence), CDR1 is DFQATT while CDR2 is SNEGSKA. The V gene is TRBV20-1 and the J gene is TRBJ2-5; TRBD2 lines up with 15 middle nucleotides. The receptor was isolated from a man younger than 35 who had mild COVID-19 (a few samples of this study predate the infection). The sample titles of this study are shuffled in the database, so cell type and time point are left out; the donor was told from shared clones. The sequencing input was PBMCs or a T cell subset sorted from them (not recorded which). The nucleotide sequence is given as TGCAGTGCCTCGCCCCCGGGACTAGCGGGGGGCACCCCAAGGGAGACCCAGTACTTC. Its protein product is CSASPPGLAGGTPRETQYF.